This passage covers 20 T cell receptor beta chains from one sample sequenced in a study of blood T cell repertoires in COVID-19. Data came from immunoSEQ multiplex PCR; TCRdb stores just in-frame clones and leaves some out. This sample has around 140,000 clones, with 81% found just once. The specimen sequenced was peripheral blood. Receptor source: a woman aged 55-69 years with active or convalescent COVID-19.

CDR3 sequence (DNA): TGTGCCAGCAGCTTGAGGACGGGGAACTACAATGAGCAGTTCTTC. Translating it yields CASSLRTGNYNEQFF. The V call is TRBV5-6, the J call TRBJ2-1; maybe TRBD2 (5 bases). The V gene lost 1 base and the J gene lost 3 bases, with 11 bases spanning the gap. Germline V CDR1 and CDR2: SGHDT, YYEEEE. The CDR3 runs to 15 residues.

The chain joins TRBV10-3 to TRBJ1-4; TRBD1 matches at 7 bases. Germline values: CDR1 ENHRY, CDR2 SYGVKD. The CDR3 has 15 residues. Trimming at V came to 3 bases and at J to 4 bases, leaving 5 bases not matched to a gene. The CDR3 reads CAISEGQAFNEKLFF. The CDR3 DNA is TGTGCCATCAGTGAAGGACAGGCCTTTAATGAAAAACTGTTTTTT.

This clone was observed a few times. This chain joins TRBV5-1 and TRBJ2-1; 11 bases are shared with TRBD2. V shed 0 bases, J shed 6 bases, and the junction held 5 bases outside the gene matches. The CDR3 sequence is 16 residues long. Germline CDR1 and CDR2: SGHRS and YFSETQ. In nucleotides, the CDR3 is TGCGCCAGCAGCTTGGGTAGCGGGAGGGTTGGCAATGAGCAGTTCTTC. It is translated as CASSLGSGRVGNEQFF.

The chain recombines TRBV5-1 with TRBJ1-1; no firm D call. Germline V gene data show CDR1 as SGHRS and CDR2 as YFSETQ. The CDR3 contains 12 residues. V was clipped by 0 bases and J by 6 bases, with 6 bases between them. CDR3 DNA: TGCGCCAGCAGCTTGGGGGAGGCTGAAGCTTTCTTT. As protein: CASSLGEAEAFF.

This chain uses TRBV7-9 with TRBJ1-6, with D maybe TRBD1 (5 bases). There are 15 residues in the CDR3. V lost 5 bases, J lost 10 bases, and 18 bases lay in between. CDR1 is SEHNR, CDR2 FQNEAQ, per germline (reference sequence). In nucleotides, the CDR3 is TGTGCCAGCAGCCGCCTGAATGGGGGGGAGTCACCCCTCCACTTT. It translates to CASSRLNGGESPLHF.

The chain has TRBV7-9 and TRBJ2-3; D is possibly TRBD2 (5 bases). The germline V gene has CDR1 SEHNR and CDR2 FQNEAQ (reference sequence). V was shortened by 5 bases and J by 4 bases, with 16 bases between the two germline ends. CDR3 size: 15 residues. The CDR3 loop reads CASSPGLPEADTQYF. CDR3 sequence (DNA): TGTGCCAGCAGCCCCGGACTCCCGGAGGCAGATACGCAGTATTTT.

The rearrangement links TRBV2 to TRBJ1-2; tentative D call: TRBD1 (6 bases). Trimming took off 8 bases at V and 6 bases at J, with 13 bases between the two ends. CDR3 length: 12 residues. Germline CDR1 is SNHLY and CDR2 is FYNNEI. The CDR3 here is CASRQGLHGYTF. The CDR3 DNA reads TGTGCCAGCCGCCAGGGGTTACATGGCTACACCTTC.

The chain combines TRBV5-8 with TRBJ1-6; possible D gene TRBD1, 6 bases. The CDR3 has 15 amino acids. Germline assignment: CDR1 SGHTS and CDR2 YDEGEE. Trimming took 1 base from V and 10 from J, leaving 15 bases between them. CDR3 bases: TGTGCCAGCAGCTTGTTCAGGGGACCACAATCACCCCTCCACTTT. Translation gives CASSLFRGPQSPLHF.

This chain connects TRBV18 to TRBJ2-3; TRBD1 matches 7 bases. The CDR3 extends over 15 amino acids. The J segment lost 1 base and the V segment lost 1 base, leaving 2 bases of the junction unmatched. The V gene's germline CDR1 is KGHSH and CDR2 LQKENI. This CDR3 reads CASSPRDRGTDTQYF. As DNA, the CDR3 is TGTGCCAGCTCACCACGTGACAGGGGCACAGATACGCAGTATTTT.

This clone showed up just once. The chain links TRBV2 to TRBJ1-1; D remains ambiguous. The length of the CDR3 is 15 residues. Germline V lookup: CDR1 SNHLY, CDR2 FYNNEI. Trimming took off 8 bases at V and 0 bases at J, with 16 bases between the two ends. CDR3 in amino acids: CASLPDGGMNTEAFF. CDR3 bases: TGTGCCAGCCTTCCCGACGGAGGCATGAACACTGAAGCTTTCTTT.

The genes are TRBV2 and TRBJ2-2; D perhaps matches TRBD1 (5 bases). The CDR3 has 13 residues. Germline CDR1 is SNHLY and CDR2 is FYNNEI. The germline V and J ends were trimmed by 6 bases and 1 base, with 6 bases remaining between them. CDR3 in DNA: TGTGCCAGCAGAGGACAGAACACCGGGGAGCTGTTTTTT. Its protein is CASRGQNTGELFF.

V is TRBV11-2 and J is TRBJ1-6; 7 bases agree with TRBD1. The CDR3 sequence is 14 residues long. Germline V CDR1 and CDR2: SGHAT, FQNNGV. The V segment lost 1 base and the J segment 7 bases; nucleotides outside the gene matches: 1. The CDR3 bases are TGTGCCAGCAGCTTAGCGGGACAGAATTCACCCCTCCACTTT. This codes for CASSLAGQNSPLHF.

The CDR3 nucleotides are TGTGCCAGCAGCTCGGGACTAGCTGTTGAGACCCAGTACTTC. It is translated as CASSSGLAVETQYF. The chain employs TRBV5-6 and TRBJ2-5; TRBD2 matches at 9 bases. The length of the CDR3 is 14 residues. The trim removed 3 bases at V and 5 bases at J, leaving 5 bases unmatched. Germline V CDR1 and CDR2: SGHDT, YYEEEE.

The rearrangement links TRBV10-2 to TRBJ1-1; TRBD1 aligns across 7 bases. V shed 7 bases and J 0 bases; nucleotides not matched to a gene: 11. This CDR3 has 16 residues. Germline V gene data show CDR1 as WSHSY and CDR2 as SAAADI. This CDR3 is CASKTGTLKMNTEAFF. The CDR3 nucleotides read TGCGCCAGCAAGACAGGGACGTTGAAGATGAACACTGAAGCTTTCTTT.

The CDR3 DNA reads TGCGCCAGCAGCTCAAAATGGGCCACCGGGGAGCTGTTTTTT. Translating gives CASSSKWATGELFF. The V call is TRBV5-1, the J call TRBJ2-2, with no clear D. This CDR3 contains 14 residues. V gave up 3 bases and J gave up 4 bases, with 10 bases separating them. CDR1 and CDR2 from the germline V gene are SGHRS and YFSETQ.

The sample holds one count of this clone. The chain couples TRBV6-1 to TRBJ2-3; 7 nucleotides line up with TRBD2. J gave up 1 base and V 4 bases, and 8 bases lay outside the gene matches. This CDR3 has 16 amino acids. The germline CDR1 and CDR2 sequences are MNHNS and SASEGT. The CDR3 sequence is CASSGGLSEGTDTQYF. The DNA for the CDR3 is TGTGCCAGCAGTGGGGGACTATCCGAGGGCACAGATACGCAGTATTTT.

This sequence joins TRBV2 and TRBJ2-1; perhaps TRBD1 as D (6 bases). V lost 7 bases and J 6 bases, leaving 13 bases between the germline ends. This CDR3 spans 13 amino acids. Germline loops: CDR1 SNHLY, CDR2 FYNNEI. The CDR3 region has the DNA TGTGCCAGCATCCTTACAGGGATCAATGAGCAGTTCTTC. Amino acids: CASILTGINEQFF.

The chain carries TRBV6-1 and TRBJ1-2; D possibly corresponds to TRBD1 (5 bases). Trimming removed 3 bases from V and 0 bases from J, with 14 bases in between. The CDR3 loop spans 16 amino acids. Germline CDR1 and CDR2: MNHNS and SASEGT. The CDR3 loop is CASSEGGSVPNYGYTF. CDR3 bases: TGTGCCAGCAGTGAGGGGGGGTCGGTTCCTAACTATGGCTACACCTTC.

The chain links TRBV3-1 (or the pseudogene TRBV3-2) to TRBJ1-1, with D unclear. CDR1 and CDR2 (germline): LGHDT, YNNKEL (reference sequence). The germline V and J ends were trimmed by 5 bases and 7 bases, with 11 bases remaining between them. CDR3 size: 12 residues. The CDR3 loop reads CASSFPGGEAFF. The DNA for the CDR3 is TGTGCCAGCAGCTTCCCGGGAGGTGAAGCTTTCTTT.

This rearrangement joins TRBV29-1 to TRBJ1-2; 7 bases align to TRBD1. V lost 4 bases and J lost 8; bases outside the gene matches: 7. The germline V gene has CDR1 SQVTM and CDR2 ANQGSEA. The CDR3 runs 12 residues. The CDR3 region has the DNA TGCAGCGTTGGACAGGGAGGTACGGGCTACACCTTC. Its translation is CSVGQGGTGYTF. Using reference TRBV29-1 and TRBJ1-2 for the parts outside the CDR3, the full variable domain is SAVISQKPSRDICQRGTSLTIQCQVDSQVTMMFWYRQQPGQSLTLIATANQGSEATYESGFVIDKFPISRPNLTFSTLTVSNMSPEDSSIYLCSVGQGGTGYTFGSGTRLTVV.